This T cell receptor beta chain comes out of a study of OX40 agonist ivuxolimab in advanced cancers. Autoimmune disease history or systemic immunosuppression led to patients being barred. The method was immunoSEQ multiplex PCR; TCRdb's version includes in-frame clones alone and lacks a portion of them. The sample has almost 65,000 clones, 75% to 85% seen once. The CDR3 spans 14 residues. Trimming shortened V by 0 bases and J by 9 bases, and 12 bases separated the two germline ends. In germline, CDR1 is LNHNV, CDR2 YYDKDF (reference sequence). This clonotype was sampled from an adult with an advanced solid tumor such as melanoma, head and neck, liver or kidney cancer. Source: CD4+ or CD8+ T cells sorted from blood, taken in a trial of the OX40 agonist ivuxolimab. The rearrangement uses TRBV15 and TRBJ1-5; D gene uncertain. The CDR3 DNA reads as TGTGCCACCAGCAGAGAATCGGGGATGCGGCCCCAGCATTTT. Translated: CATSRESGMRPQHF.